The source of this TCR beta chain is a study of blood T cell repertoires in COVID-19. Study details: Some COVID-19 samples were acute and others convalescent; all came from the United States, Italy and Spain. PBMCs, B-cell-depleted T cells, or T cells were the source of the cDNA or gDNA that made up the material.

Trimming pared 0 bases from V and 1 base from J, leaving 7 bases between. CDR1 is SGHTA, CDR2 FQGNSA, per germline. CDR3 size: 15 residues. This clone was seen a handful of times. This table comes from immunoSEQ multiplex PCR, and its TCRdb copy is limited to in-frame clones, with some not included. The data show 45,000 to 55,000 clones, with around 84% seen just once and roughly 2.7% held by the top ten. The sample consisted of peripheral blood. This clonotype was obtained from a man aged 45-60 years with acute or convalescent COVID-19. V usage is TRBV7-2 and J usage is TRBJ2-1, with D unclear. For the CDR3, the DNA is TGTGCCAGCAGCTTAGCTCTGCGGTCCTACAATGAGCAGTTCTTC. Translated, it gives CASSLALRSYNEQFF.